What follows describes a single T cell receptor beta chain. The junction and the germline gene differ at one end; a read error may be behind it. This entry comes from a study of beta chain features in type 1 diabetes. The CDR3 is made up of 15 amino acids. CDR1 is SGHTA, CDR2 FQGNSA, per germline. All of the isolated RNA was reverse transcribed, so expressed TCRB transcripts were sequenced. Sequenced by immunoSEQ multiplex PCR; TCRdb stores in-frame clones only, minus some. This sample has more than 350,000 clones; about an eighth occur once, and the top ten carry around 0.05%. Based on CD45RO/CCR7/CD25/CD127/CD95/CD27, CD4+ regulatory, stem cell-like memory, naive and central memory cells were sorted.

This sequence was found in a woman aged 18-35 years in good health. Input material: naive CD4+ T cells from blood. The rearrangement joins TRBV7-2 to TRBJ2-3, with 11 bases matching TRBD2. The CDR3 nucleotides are TGTGCCAGCAGCCTAGCGGGGGGCGCTACAGATACGCAGTATTTT. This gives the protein CASSLAGGATDTQYF. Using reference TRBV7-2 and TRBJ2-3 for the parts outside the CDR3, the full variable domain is GAGVSQSPSNKVTEKGKDVELRCDPISGHTALYWYRQSLGQGLEFLIYFQGNSAPDKSGLPSDRFSAERTGGSVSTLTIQRTQQEDSAVYLCASSLAGGATDTQYFGPGTRLTVL.